These T cell receptor beta chains were read from a single sample in a study of blood T cells in healthy people across ages. Using its own MiXCR run on the 5' RACE reads, TCRdb lists one record per CDR3 protein. The sample lists 700,000 to 850,000 distinct CDR3 sequences, 36% occurring once. Sequenced sample: blood. The receptors stem from a man aged 18-30 years in good health. Both conserved end residues are part of each CDR3. A D gene is named only where the DNA matches it firmly. A row's size may be missing; if present it is once, few, many or a size class.

few	TRBJ2-5	TRBV24-1	.	TGTGCCACCAGTGATTTGAGGCGGGACAGAACTGAGCAGTACTTC	CATSDLRRDRTEQYF
once	TRBJ1-4	TRBV23-1	TRBD1	TGCGCCAGCAGTCAGGTTGACAGGGGTAATGAAAAACTGTTTTTT	CASSQVDRGNEKLFF
few	TRBJ2-2	TRBV27	TRBD2	TGTGCCAGCAGAACTAGCGGGGGGTCCACCGGGGAGCTGTTTTTT	CASRTSGGSTGELFF
.	TRBJ1-1	TRBV12-5	.	TGTGCTAGTGGCTTGCAGGCTTTCTTT	CASGLQAFF
few	TRBJ1-5	TRBV2	TRBD1	TGTGCCAATACACAGGGGAATCAGCCCCAGCATTTT	CANTQGNQPQHF
many	TRBJ2-5	TRBV4-1	TRBD1	TGCGCCAGCAGCCAGCTGGACAGGGGCCAAGAGACCCAGTACTTC	CASSQLDRGQETQYF
.	TRBJ1-4	TRBV18	TRBD1	TGTGCCAGCTCACCACGCGGGACAGGGTCGACTAATGAAAAACTGTTTTTT	CASSPRGTGSTNEKLFF
.	TRBJ1-4	TRBV7-2	.	TGTGCCAGCAGCTTACAGGCACCAACTAATGAAAAACTGTTTTTT	CASSLQAPTNEKLFF
few	TRBJ2-1	TRBV15	.	TGTGCCACCAGCAGAGATTTCGCAGAGACCCAGTTCTTC	CATSRDFAETQFF
.	TRBJ2-7	TRBV7-9	.	TGTGCCAGCAGCTTAGGGACCGGGACCTTCTACGAGCAGTACTTC	CASSLGTGTFYEQYF
few	TRBJ2-3	TRBV11-1	.	TGTGCCAGCAGCTTACCCCTCGGAGGGAGTAACACAGATACGCAGTATTTT	CASSLPLGGSNTDTQYF
few	TRBJ2-3	TRBV6-1	.	TGTGCCAGCAGGGGGCCAGATACGCAGTATTTT	CASRGPDTQYF
.	TRBJ1-1	TRBV2	TRBD1	TGTGCCAGCAGCGACAGGGGGCCTGAAGCTTTCTTT	CASSDRGPEAFF
.	TRBJ2-2	TRBV5-1	TRBD2	TGCGCCAGCAGCTCGGGCCCGGGGGGCACCGGGGAGCTGTTTTTT	CASSSGPGGTGELFF
.	TRBJ2-1	TRBV3-1	.	TGTGCCAGCAGCCAAGATAGGGTGGAGCAGTTCTTC	CASSQDRVEQFF
once	TRBJ1-5	TRBV28	TRBD1	TGTGCCAGCAGTGGAGGGACAGGGGGCCGACAGCCCCAGCATTTT	CASSGGTGGRQPQHF
few	TRBJ2-1	TRBV3-1	.	TGTGCCAGCAGCTCGAGACCCAGGGAGGTAATCGAGCAGTTCTTC	CASSSRPREVIEQFF
.	TRBJ1-1	TRBV10-3	.	TGTGCCATCAGTGAGCTACTCCTTCAGGGCGGCAAGCAAGCTTTCTTT	CAISELLLQGGKQAFF
.	TRBJ1-2	TRBV4-2	.	TGTGCCAGCAGCCACACCTCCGGGACAACAGCTAACTATGGCTACACTTTC	CASSHTSGTTANYGYTF
.	TRBJ1-4	TRBV13	TRBD1	TGTGCCAGCAGCCTGACAGGGGGCGGCGGAAAACTGTTTTTT	CASSLTGGGGKLFF
few	TRBJ2-5	TRBV7-2	.	TGTGCCAGCAGCCACGACCGAGACCAAGAGACCCAGTACTTC	CASSHDRDQETQYF
.	TRBJ1-5	TRBV20-1	.	TGCAGTGCTAGAGCGTCCGCCCAGCCCCAGCATTTT	CSARASAQPQHF
few	TRBJ1-1	TRBV4-1	TRBD1	TGCGCCAGCAGCCAAGTTTCCCCCCGACAGGGATTGAACACTGAAGCTTTCTTT	CASSQVSPRQGLNTEAFF
.	TRBJ1-2	TRBV12-3/TRBV12-4	.	TGTGCCAGCAGCCCTGGAGTGAGAGGGGTGAGGTATGGCTACACCTTC	CASSPGVRGVRYGYTF
.	TRBJ2-1	TRBV20-1	.	TGCAGTGCTAGGGGACGGGTGGTCAATGAGCAGTTCTTC	CSARGRVVNEQFF